This TCR beta chain was identified in a study of T cell responses to AZD1222 COVID-19 vaccine. Study-level points and caveats: Only 6 or 7 AZD1222 recipients tested seropositive at baseline.

The CDR3 spans 12 residues. Germline V gene lookup returns CDR1 LGHDT and CDR2 YNNKEL (reference sequence). Trimming pared 1 base from V and 8 bases from J, leaving 8 bases between. The repertoire was sequenced with immunoSEQ multiplex PCR; TCRdb's copy has only in-frame clones and lacks some. This sample has more than 150,000 clones, with nearly 95% found just once. Comments on this clone: The antigen is undetermined.

Sequencing was performed on peripheral blood, taken 28 days after the second AZD1222 dose. This TCR came from an adult who received the AZD1222 COVID-19 vaccine. The rearrangement joins TRBV3-1 (or the pseudogene TRBV3-2) to TRBJ1-1; D not certain. This chain's CDR3 is CASSQGSREAFF. CDR3 DNA sequence: TGTGCCAGCAGCCAAGGTTCCAGGGAAGCTTTCTTT.